This T cell receptor (beta chain) was retrieved from a study of shared clonotypes between healthy human individuals. The overall study: Those who served as donors were a couple of women and a few men between the ages of 18 and 49. General study points: Shared across several donors were approximately 5% of the naive CD4 clonotypes.

Germline CDR1 MNHEY, CDR2 SVGAGI. The CDR3 has 13 amino acids. V lost 5 bases, J lost 6 bases, and 14 bases lay in between. With respect to this clone: The antigen is not known.

Adult donors, all healthy and HIV-negative, had no recent acute infections or vaccinations. Repertoires were generated with immunoSEQ multiplex PCR, while TCRdb's copy carries only in-frame clones and drops some. The repertoire consists of approximately 1.1 million clones, with 70% to 80% occurring once and the leading ten covering under 0.6%. This rearrangement joins TRBV6-5 to TRBJ2-7, with D perhaps TRBD1 or TRBD2 (5 bases each). The sequence derives from a man younger than 30 in good health. Some clones in this sample may be carry-over from other donors' samples. The sequencing sample was made of memory CD4+ T cells from PBMCs. The sample's subset: CD45RA-negative fraction. CDR3 sequence: CASSTGAPVEQYF. CDR3 coding DNA: TGTGCCAGCAGTACCGGGGCCCCCGTCGAGCAGTACTTC.